This T cell receptor beta chain was sequenced for a study of T-cell reconstitution after alpha-beta-depleted transplantation in children. Study-wide findings and caveats: Approximately two months post-transplant, alpha-beta T cells reportedly originated from several hundred expanded graft clones.

This clonotype appeared a few times. Its antigen is unidentified. The authors prepared the TCRbeta library with unique molecular identifiers. TCRdb fed the PCR reads into MiXCR, producing one record per CDR3 protein. The sample has about 830,000 distinct CDR3 sequences, 15% to 20% seen once. V shed 6 bases and J shed 1 base, with 10 bases lying between them. The length of the CDR3 is 14 residues. This material consisted of PBMCs, mostly from graft donor cells, taken 360 days after TCRalphabeta/CD19-depleted stem cell transplant. The sequence came from a male patient aged 10-17 years who had a stem cell transplant for acute lymphoblastic leukemia, so the T cells may come from the graft donor. The rearrangement links TRBV12-3 or TRBV12-4 to TRBJ2-1, with D hard to call. CDR3 loop: CASSPLPSYNEQFF. The CDR3, as DNA: TGTGCCAGCAGCCCACTACCATCCTACAATGAGCAGTTCTTC.